This T cell receptor (beta chain) emerged from a study of CD8 T cells in ankylosing spondylitis. Study findings and constraints: Earlier reports found some motif variants in synovial fluid and blood in reactive arthritis. From matched ankylosing spondylitis synovial fluid, disease-linked clones were reportedly recovered at significantly enriched levels. Ankylosing spondylitis blood appeared to carry a characteristic TCR beta motif of roughly eight highly homologous variants.

This clonotype turned up a few times. The antigen is unknown. The TCR beta libraries were generated through quantitative 5'-RACE incorporating molecular barcodes. TCRdb independently ran MiXCR on the 5' RACE reads; one entry per CDR3 protein. The sample consists of around 300,000 distinct CDR3 sequences, about 15% of them appearing once. The ends were cut back, 3 bases at V and 2 bases at J, with 10 bases in the middle. CDR1 is SNHLY and CDR2 is FYNNEI in the germline V gene. The CDR3 spans 14 residues. The receptor was derived from a male donor with ankylosing spondylitis or in good health (not recorded which). Sequencing input: blood, either unsorted or a sorted T cell fraction (not recorded which). The chain joins TRBV2 to TRBJ1-1; D gene uncertain. In nucleotides, the CDR3 is TGTGCCAGCAGTGATGTCAAGGGAAACACTGAAGCTTTCTTT. This translates into CASSDVKGNTEAFF.